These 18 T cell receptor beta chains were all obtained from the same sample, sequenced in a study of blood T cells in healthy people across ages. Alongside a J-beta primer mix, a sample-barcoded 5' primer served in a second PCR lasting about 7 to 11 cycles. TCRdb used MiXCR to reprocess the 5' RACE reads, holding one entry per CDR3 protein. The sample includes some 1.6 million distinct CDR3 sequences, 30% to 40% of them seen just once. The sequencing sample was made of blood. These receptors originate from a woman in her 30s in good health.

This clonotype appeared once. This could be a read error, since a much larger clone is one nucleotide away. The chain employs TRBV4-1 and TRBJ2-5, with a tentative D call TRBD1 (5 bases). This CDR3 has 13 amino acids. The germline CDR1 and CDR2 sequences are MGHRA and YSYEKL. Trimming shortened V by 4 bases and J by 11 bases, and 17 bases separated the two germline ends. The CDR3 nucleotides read TGCGCCAGCAGCCTCTTAGGGGTGGCGGAGCAGTACTTC. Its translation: CASSLLGVAEQYF.

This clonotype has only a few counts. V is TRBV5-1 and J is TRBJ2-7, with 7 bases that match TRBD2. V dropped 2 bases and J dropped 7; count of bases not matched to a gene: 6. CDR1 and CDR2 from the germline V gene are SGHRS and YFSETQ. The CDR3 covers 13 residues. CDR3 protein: CASSLRAGREQYF. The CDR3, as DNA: TGCGCCAGCAGCTTACGAGCGGGGCGGGAGCAGTACTTC.

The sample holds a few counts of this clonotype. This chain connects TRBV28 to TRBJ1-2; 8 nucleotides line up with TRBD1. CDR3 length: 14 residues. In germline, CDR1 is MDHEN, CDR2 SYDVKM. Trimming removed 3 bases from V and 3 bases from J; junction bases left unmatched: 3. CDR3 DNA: TGTGCCAGCAGTTTCAGGGGGCCCGACTATGGCTACACCTTC. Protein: CASSFRGPDYGYTF.

The CDR3 coding sequence is TGTGCCAGCATGGAGAGTCCCGGGAGCAGGAGAGGCACAGATACGCAGTATTTT. Translation gives CASMESPGSRRGTDTQYF. The chain recombines TRBV13 with TRBJ2-3, with a tentative D call TRBD2 (6 bases). V was cut by 7 bases and J by 1 base, with 24 bases left in between. CDR1 is PRHDT, CDR2 FYEKMQ, per germline (reference sequence). This CDR3 contains 18 residues.

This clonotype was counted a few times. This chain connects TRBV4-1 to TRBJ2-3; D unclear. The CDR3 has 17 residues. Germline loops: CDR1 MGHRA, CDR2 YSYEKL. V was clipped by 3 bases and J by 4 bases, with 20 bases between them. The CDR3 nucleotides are TGCGCCAGCAGCCAGGATTTGGACCGTCGGTGGGCAGATACGCAGTATTTT. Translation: CASSQDLDRRWADTQYF.

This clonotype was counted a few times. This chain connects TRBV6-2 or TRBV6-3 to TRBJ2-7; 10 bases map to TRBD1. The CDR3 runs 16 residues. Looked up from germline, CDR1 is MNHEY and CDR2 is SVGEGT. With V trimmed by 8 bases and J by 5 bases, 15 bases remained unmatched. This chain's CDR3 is CASHLFKGQGSHEQYF. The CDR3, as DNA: TGTGCCAGCCACCTATTTAAGGGACAGGGGTCCCACGAGCAGTACTTC.

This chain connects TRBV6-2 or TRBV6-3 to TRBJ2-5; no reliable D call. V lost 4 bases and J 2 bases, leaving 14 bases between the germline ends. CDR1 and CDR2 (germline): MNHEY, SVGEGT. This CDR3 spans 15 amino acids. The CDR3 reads CASSSGIGLQETQYF. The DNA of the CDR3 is TGTGCCAGCAGTTCGGGTATAGGGCTTCAAGAGACCCAGTACTTC.

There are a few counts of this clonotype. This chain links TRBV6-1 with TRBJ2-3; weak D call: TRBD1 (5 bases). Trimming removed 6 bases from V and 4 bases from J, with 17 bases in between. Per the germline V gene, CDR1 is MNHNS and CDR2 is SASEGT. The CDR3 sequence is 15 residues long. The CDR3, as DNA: TGTGCCAGCAGAGGTCTTACAGGAAGCGCAGATACGCAGTATTTT. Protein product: CASRGLTGSADTQYF.

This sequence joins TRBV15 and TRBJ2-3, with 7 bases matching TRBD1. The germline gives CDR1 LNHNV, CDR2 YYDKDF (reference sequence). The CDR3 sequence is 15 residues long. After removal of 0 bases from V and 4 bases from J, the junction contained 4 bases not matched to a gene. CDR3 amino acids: CATSRDGQGADTQYF. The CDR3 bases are TGTGCCACCAGCAGAGATGGGCAGGGGGCAGATACGCAGTATTTT.

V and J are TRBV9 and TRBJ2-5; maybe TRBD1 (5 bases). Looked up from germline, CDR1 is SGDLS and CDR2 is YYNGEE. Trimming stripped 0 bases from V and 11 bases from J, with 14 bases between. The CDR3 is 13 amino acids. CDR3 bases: TGTGCCAGCAGCGTAGGTGTAGGGGATGAGCAGTACTTC. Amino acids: CASSVGVGDEQYF.

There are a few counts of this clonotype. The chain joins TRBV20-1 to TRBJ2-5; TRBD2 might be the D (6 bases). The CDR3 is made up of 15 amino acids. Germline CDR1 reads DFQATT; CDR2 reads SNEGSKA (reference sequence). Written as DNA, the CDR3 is TGCAGCACCTCGGTCAGAGCGGGCGGCAAAGAGACCCAGTACTTC. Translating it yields CSTSVRAGGKETQYF.

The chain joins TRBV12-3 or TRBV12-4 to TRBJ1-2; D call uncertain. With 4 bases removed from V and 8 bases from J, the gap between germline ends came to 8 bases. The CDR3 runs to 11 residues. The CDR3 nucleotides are TGTGCCAGCAGTTACAGAGACGGCTACACCTTC. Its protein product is CASSYRDGYTF.

CDR3 sequence: CASRGPLNTEAFF. The CDR3 DNA is TGTGCCAGCAGGGGACCGCTGAACACTGAAGCTTTCTTT. This sequence joins TRBV28 and TRBJ1-1; a possible D gene is TRBD1 (5 bases). CDR3 size: 13 residues. V gave up 6 bases and J gave up 0 bases, with 8 bases separating them. In germline, CDR1 is MDHEN, CDR2 SYDVKM.

As DNA, the CDR3 is TGTGCCAGCAGCAATCACAGGGGGCTGGTGGAGGATACGCAGTATTTT. Amino acid sequence: CASSNHRGLVEDTQYF. The V and J genes are TRBV7-9 and TRBJ2-3; TRBD1 matches 9 bases. The CDR3 spans 16 residues. Losses at the gene ends were 5 bases for V and 6 bases for J; bases not matched to a gene: 12. CDR1 and CDR2 (germline): SEHNR, FQNEAQ (reference sequence).

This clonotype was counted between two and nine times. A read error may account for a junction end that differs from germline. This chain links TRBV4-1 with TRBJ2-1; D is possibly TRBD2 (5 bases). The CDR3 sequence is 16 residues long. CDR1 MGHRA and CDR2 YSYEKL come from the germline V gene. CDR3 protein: CASSQDDGRAWNGQFF. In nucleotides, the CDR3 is TGCGCCAGCAGCCAAGATGATGGGCGGGCTTGGAATGGGCAGTTCTTC.

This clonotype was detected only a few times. Here the CDR3 reads CASTFAGGSYNEQFF. CDR3 bases: TGTGCCAGCACCTTTGCGGGGGGCTCCTACAATGAGCAGTTCTTC. The rearrangement joins TRBV25-1 to TRBJ2-1; 8 bases fit TRBD2. V was clipped by 7 bases and J by 0 bases; unmatched bases: 5. Per germline, CDR1 MGHDK and CDR2 SYGVNS. The CDR3 is 15 amino acids.

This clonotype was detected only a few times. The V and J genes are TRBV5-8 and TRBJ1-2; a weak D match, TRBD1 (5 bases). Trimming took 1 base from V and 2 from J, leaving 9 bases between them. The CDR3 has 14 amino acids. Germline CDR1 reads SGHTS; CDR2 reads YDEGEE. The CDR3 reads CASSLQGLNYGYTF. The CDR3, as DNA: TGTGCCAGCAGCTTGCAGGGACTGAACTATGGCTACACCTTC.

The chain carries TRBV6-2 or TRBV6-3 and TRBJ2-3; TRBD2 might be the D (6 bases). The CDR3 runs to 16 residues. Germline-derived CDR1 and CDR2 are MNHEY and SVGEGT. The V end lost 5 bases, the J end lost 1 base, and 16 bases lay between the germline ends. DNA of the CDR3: TGTGCCAGCAGTCCCTGGGCGGGGTTGCGCACAGATACGCAGTATTTT. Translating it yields CASSPWAGLRTDTQYF.